The next 22 T cell receptor beta chains were all read from a single sample in a study of human T cells and chemical hapten exposure. MiXCR was run by TCRdb on the RACE reads, yielding one entry per CDR3 protein. In the table there are around 71,000 distinct CDR3 sequences, about 9.1% of which are singletons. Sample time point: patch test 1, 2 weeks after DPC sensitization. Treatment reported: therapeutic diphenylcyclopropenone sensitization with weekly scalp DPC. Material: whole blood, obtained in connection with sensitization to the hapten diphenylcyclopropenone (DPC). These receptors came from a woman aged 40 to 49 with alopecia areata. Some clones in this sample may be carry-over from other donors' samples.

V gene TRBV2 combines with J gene TRBJ2-3, with 9 bases lining up with TRBD1. The V segment lost 6 bases and the J segment 3 bases; nucleotides outside the gene matches: 4. Germline V gene lookup returns CDR1 SNHLY and CDR2 FYNNEI. The CDR3 is made up of 14 amino acids. The CDR3 bases are TGTGCCAGCAGCCGGGACAGGGCTACAGATACGCAGTATTTT. Translation: CASSRDRATDTQYF.

This clonotype was detected only a few times. The chain is built from TRBV2 and TRBJ2-7; 8 bases are a match to TRBD1. The V gene end was trimmed by 7 bases and the J gene end by 0 bases; junction bases not matched to a gene: 14. The CDR3 runs 17 residues. Germline-derived CDR1 and CDR2 are SNHLY and FYNNEI. Here the CDR3 reads CASKNLPRDRSSYEQYF. DNA for the CDR3: TGTGCCAGCAAGAACCTCCCCCGGGACAGGAGCTCCTACGAGCAGTACTTC. The whole variable domain, remainder taken from reference TRBV2 and TRBJ2-7, is EPEVTQTPSHQVTQMGQEVILRCVPISNHLYFYWYRQILGQKVEFLVSFYNNEISEKSEIFDDQFSVERPDGSNFTLKIRSTKLEDSAMYFCASKNLPRDRSSYEQYFGPGTRLTVT.

This clonotype was seen many times. This chain links TRBV4-2 with TRBJ2-5; no clear D gene. The V and J ends lost 0 bases and 2 bases respectively, with 10 bases between them. Germline CDR1 is LGHNA and CDR2 is YNFKEQ. This CDR3 region has 15 residues. This CDR3 reads CASSQEYGRQETQYF. The CDR3 DNA sequence: TGTGCCAGCAGCCAAGAGTATGGCAGGCAAGAGACCCAGTACTTC.

On this clonotype: It may be a read error: a sequence one base away is much more abundant. The chain is built from TRBV28 and TRBJ1-5; D is uncertain. The germline gives CDR1 MDHEN, CDR2 SYDVKM. CDR3 length: 11 residues. The CDR3 sequence is CACSFPQPQHF. CDR3 in DNA: TGTGCCTGCAGTTTTCCCCAGCCCCAGCATTTT.

This clonotype was counted at least ten times. One junction end does not reproduce the germline sequence, and a read error may be involved. V usage is TRBV7-7 and J usage is TRBJ1-3, with D uncertain. This CDR3 has 13 amino acids. Germline CDR1 and CDR2: SSHAT and FNYEAQ (reference sequence). The CDR3 region has the DNA TGTGCTAGCAGCTCCGGCGAGGGAAACACCATATATTTT. Translating gives CASSSGEGNTIYF.

This clonotype is medium-sized by share. V usage is TRBV6-6 and J usage is TRBJ2-2, with D hard to call. V gave up 8 bases and J gave up 2 bases, with 9 bases separating them. CDR1 MNHNY and CDR2 SVGAGI come from the germline V gene (reference sequence). The CDR3 consists of 13 residues. The CDR3 reads CASGKVNTGELFF. CDR3 nucleotides: TGTGCCAGCGGCAAGGTCAACACCGGGGAGCTGTTTTTT.

The table lists this clonotype with many counts. The chain is built from TRBV7-9 and TRBJ2-1; TRBD2 aligns across 7 bases. V shed 8 bases, J shed 0 bases, and the junction held 7 bases outside the gene matches. The CDR3 has 15 residues. Germline V gene sequence: CDR1 SEHNR, CDR2 FQNEAQ (reference sequence). The CDR3 region is CASRGEGSSYNEQFF. The CDR3 region has the DNA TGTGCCAGCCGAGGGGAGGGGAGCTCCTACAATGAGCAGTTCTTC.

The table lists this clonotype with many counts. The J gene is TRBJ1-5, the V gene TRBV7-2; perhaps TRBD1 as D (6 bases). V was shortened by 1 base and J by 1 base, with 8 bases between the two germline ends. The CDR3 has 15 residues. Germline V lookup: CDR1 SGHTA, CDR2 FQGNSA. The CDR3 DNA reads TGTGCCAGCAGCTTAGAGCAGGGGAGCAATCAGCCCCAGCATTTT. Protein: CASSLEQGSNQPQHF.

There are many counts of this clonotype. V is TRBV27 and J is TRBJ2-7, with D possibly TRBD1 on 5 matching bases. The CDR3 runs 13 residues. In germline, CDR1 is MNHEY, CDR2 SMNVEV (reference sequence). Trimming cost V 3 bases and J 2 bases, with 8 bases left between them. The CDR3 here is CASSFQGAYEQYF. CDR3 bases: TGTGCCAGCAGTTTTCAAGGGGCCTACGAGCAGTACTTC.

This clonotype was seen a few times. The gene calls are TRBV7-3 and TRBJ1-1; D is possibly TRBD1 (5 bases). Trimming removed 5 bases at V and 0 bases at J, with 16 bases between. CDR3 length: 16 residues. Per germline, CDR1 SGHTA and CDR2 FQGTGA. CDR3 sequence: CASSPRAGRMNTEAFF. The CDR3 DNA reads TGTGCCAGCAGCCCCCGGGCAGGGAGAATGAACACTGAAGCTTTCTTT.

This clonotype was detected many times. The V gene is TRBV12-2, the J gene TRBJ1-5; TRBD1 was called by the table and not checked on the DNA. TRBV12-2 constitutes a pseudogene. This CDR3 spans 19 amino acids. CDR3 protein: CASRLILPGRPHSNQPQHF. CDR3 sequence (DNA): TGTGCAAGTCGCCTAATCCTCCCGGGACGGCCCCATAGCAATCAGCCCCAGCATTTT.

V and J are TRBV19 and TRBJ1-1; no clear D. This CDR3 is built from 14 residues. Germline-derived CDR1 and CDR2 are LNHDA and SQIVND (reference sequence). The V gene lost 5 bases and the J gene lost 2 bases, with 12 bases spanning the gap. Written as DNA, the CDR3 is TGTGCCAGTAGTCTGGATCTAATAAACACTGAAGCTTTCTTT. It encodes CASSLDLINTEAFF.

This clonotype was seen many times. This chain joins TRBV6-5 and TRBJ1-1; unclear D gene. V lost 2 bases, J lost 1 base, and 5 bases lay in between. Per germline, CDR1 MNHEY and CDR2 SVGAGI. This CDR3 region has 13 residues. CDR3 DNA sequence: TGTGCCAGCAGTTACCTAGGGAACACTGAAGCTTTCTTT. It codes for CASSYLGNTEAFF.

This clonotype was observed at least ten times. The rearrangement uses TRBV3-1 and TRBJ1-1; no clear D. The germline V gene encodes CDR1 LGHDT and CDR2 YNNKEL (reference sequence). The CDR3 consists of 15 residues. V dropped 2 bases and J dropped 8 bases, with 18 bases sitting between them. In DNA form, the CDR3 reads TGTGCCAGCAGCCAACACCCCGGGATACCACTGGAAGCTTTCTTT. Translating gives CASSQHPGIPLEAFF.

This clonotype was seen ten or more times. The chain recombines TRBV7-9 with TRBJ1-5; D perhaps matches TRBD1 (5 bases). The germline V gene encodes CDR1 SEHNR and CDR2 FQNEAQ (reference sequence). The CDR3 spans 13 residues. V dropped 5 bases and J dropped 4 bases, with 9 bases sitting between them. CDR3 region: CASSLKGNQPQHF. In DNA, the CDR3 is TGTGCCAGCAGCCTAAAGGGGAATCAGCCCCAGCATTTT.

This clonotype was counted ten times or more. The chain links TRBV2 to TRBJ2-7, with 9 positions matching TRBD1. Germline-derived CDR1 and CDR2 are SNHLY and FYNNEI. V dropped 2 bases and J dropped 0; count of bases not matched to a gene: 8. This CDR3 has 17 amino acids. The CDR3 spells CASSEWRGDRDSYEQYF. CDR3 nucleotides: TGTGCCAGCAGTGAATGGAGAGGGGACAGGGACTCCTACGAGCAGTACTTC.

This clonotype was detected ten times or more. This sequence joins TRBV7-2 and TRBJ1-5, with TRBD1 matching over 8 bases. V lost 4 bases and J lost 4; bases outside the gene matches: 3. This CDR3 region has 14 residues. CDR1 is SGHTA and CDR2 is FQGNSA in the germline V gene. CDR3 sequence reads: CASSYGTGNQPQHF. CDR3 nucleotide sequence: TGTGCCAGCAGCTATGGGACAGGAAATCAGCCCCAGCATTTT.

This clonotype was recorded many times. The chain combines TRBV5-6 with TRBJ1-6; D call uncertain. Germline V gene sequence: CDR1 SGHDT, CDR2 YYEEEE. The CDR3 has 17 residues. Trimming stripped 0 bases from V and 8 bases from J, with 18 bases between. The CDR3 reads CASSLEASELRDSPLHF. In nucleotides, the CDR3 is TGTGCCAGCAGCTTGGAGGCCAGCGAGCTTCGTGATTCACCCCTCCACTTT.

This clonotype was counted ten times or more. The V gene is TRBV27, the J gene TRBJ2-3; 8 bases line up with TRBD2. Germline values: CDR1 MNHEY, CDR2 SMNVEV (reference sequence). The CDR3 sequence is 13 residues long. The junction had 5 bases not matched to a gene; V was cut back by 11 bases and J by 1 base. The CDR3 here is CAAGGGRTDTQYF. In DNA, the CDR3 is TGTGCCGCCGGGGGGGGTCGCACAGATACGCAGTATTTT.

This clonotype came up many times. The V call is TRBV6-1, the J call TRBJ1-1; maybe TRBD1 (5 bases). Germline CDR1 MNHNS, CDR2 SASEGT. V was pared by 7 bases and J by 3 bases, with 21 bases between. CDR3 length: 16 amino acids. The CDR3 DNA follows: TGTGCCAGCATTGCGGGAAGAGAGCGGGGCTACACTGAAGCTTTCTTT. Its translation is CASIAGRERGYTEAFF.

The CDR3 spells CAITSQGSYEQYF. The CDR3 DNA is TGTGCCATCACATCGCAGGGCTCCTACGAGCAGTACTTC. V gene TRBV10-3 combines with J gene TRBJ2-7; tentatively, D is TRBD1 (5 bases). V was shortened by 7 bases and J by 0 bases, with 10 bases between the two germline ends. CDR1 and CDR2 (germline): ENHRY, SYGVKD. This CDR3 comprises 13 residues.

The table lists this clonotype with a few counts. This chain links TRBV20-1 with TRBJ1-1; D call uncertain. The ends were cut back, 2 bases at V and 6 bases at J, with 13 bases in the middle. The CDR3 spans 13 residues. Germline loops: CDR1 DFQATT, CDR2 SNEGSKA (reference sequence). The CDR3 here is CSARSTVGAEAFF. CDR3 in DNA: TGCAGTGCTAGATCTACAGTCGGGGCTGAAGCTTTCTTT.